Listed here are 18 T cell receptor beta chains from one sample, sequenced in a study of PD-1 blockade in classical Hodgkin lymphoma. The data were produced by immunoSEQ multiplex PCR, yet TCRdb's version contains in-frame clones alone and is incomplete. The sample contains several thousand clones, 80% to 90% of which appear only once. Every single patient, without exception, relapsed after autologous stem cell transplantation, and brentuximab vedotin exposure varied. Sequences were derived from peripheral blood mononuclear cells (PBMCs), sampled at baseline. The receptors were sampled from a human donor with classical Hodgkin lymphoma.

The V gene is TRBV30, the J gene TRBJ2-7; 11 nucleotides line up with TRBD2. CDR1 GTSNPN and CDR2 SVGIG come from the germline V gene (reference sequence). With 2 bases clipped from V and 2 bases from J, the junction kept 5 bases outside the gene matches. The CDR3 contains 15 residues. The CDR3 sequence is CAWSRRLAGTYEQYF. The CDR3 bases are TGTGCCTGGAGTAGACGACTAGCGGGGACCTACGAGCAGTACTTC.

The V and J genes are TRBV5-1 and TRBJ1-1; 8 bases align to TRBD1. J lost 3 bases, V lost 4 bases, and 14 bases had no gene match. From germline, CDR1 is SGHRS and CDR2 YFSETQ. The CDR3 loop spans 17 amino acids. The CDR3 protein is CASSVNSFRGLDTEAFF. CDR3 in DNA: TGCGCCAGCAGCGTCAATTCCTTCAGGGGGCTCGACACTGAAGCTTTCTTT.

This clone appeared once. The chain couples TRBV28 to TRBJ1-1; tentatively, D is TRBD1 (5 bases). Germline-derived CDR1 and CDR2 are MDHEN and SYDVKM. The CDR3 totals 13 residues. Trimming stripped 6 bases from V and 5 bases from J, with 13 bases between. For the CDR3, the DNA is TGTGCCAGCAGCCCATTTCCAGGGACTGAAGCTTTCTTT. It yields the protein CASSPFPGTEAFF.

The chain recombines TRBV4-2 with TRBJ2-7, with 13 bases identical to TRBD2. Germline lookup yields CDR1 LGHNA and CDR2 YNFKEQ. The CDR3 covers 15 residues. The V and J ends lost 1 base and 9 bases, in that order; junction bases with no gene match: 6. The CDR3: CASSQVGLAGVRQYF. In DNA, the CDR3 is TGTGCCAGCAGCCAAGTAGGACTAGCGGGAGTGCGGCAGTACTTC.

The gene calls are TRBV19 and TRBJ2-7; D may be TRBD2 (6 bases). Trimming removed 5 bases from V and 6 bases from J, with 20 bases in between. The CDR3 is made up of 15 amino acids. From germline, CDR1 is LNHDA and CDR2 SQIVND (reference sequence). CDR3 coding DNA: TGTGCCAGTAGTCCAAAGAATGGAGGGGCGACCGAGCAGTACTTC. It yields the protein CASSPKNGGATEQYF. Based on the CDR3 plus reference TRBV19 and TRBJ2-7, the full variable domain is DGGITQSPKYLFRKEGQNVTLSCEQNLNHDAMYWYRQDPGQGLRLIYYSQIVNDFQKGDIAEGYSVSREKKESFPLTVTSAQKNPTAFYLCASSPKNGGATEQYFGPGTRLTVT.

The chain recombines TRBV6-5 with TRBJ1-2; D remains unclear. CDR3 length: 13 amino acids. The germline V gene has CDR1 MNHEY and CDR2 SVGAGI. V lost 6 bases and J 0 bases, leaving 8 bases between the germline ends. The CDR3 loop is CASSDGANYGYTF. The CDR3 DNA is TGTGCCAGCAGCGACGGTGCTAACTATGGCTACACCTTC.

V gene TRBV4-1 combines with J gene TRBJ1-5; D is unclear. Germline CDR1 reads MGHRA; CDR2 reads YSYEKL. This CDR3 is 15 amino acids long. Trimming cost V 0 bases and J 0 bases, with 6 bases left between them. The CDR3 DNA follows: TGCGCCAGCAGCCAAGATTGGGATAGCAATCAGCCCCAGCATTTT. Encoded protein: CASSQDWDSNQPQHF.

V and J are TRBV7-9 and TRBJ2-1; a possible D gene is TRBD1 (6 bases). Trimming stripped 5 bases from V and 5 bases from J, with 7 bases between. The CDR3 covers 12 residues. Germline V gene sequence: CDR1 SEHNR, CDR2 FQNEAQ (reference sequence). CDR3 protein: CASSRTDNEQFF. The CDR3 DNA sequence: TGTGCCAGCAGCCGGACAGACAATGAGCAGTTCTTC.

The V call is TRBV29-1, the J call TRBJ2-3, with unresolved D. Germline V gives CDR1 SQVTM, CDR2 ANQGSEA. V was clipped by 3 bases and J by 2 bases, with 6 bases between them. This CDR3 comprises 12 residues. Here the CDR3 DNA reads TGCAGCGTTGATCTGAACACAGATACGCAGTATTTT. This sequence encodes CSVDLNTDTQYF.

The rearrangement joins TRBV27 to TRBJ2-6; no clear D. The V end lost 4 bases, the J end lost 1 base, and 2 bases lay between the germline ends. The germline V gene encodes CDR1 MNHEY and CDR2 SMNVEV (reference sequence). The CDR3 is 13 residues long. The CDR3 region is CASSWSGANVLTF. Written as DNA, the CDR3 is TGTGCCAGCAGTTGGTCTGGGGCCAACGTCCTGACTTTC. The variable domain in full, with the rest retrieved from reference TRBV27 and TRBJ2-6, is EAQVTQNPRYLITVTGKKLTVTCSQNMNHEYMSWYRQDPGLGLRQIYYSMNVEVTDKGDVPEGYKVSRKEKRNFPLILESPSPNQTSLYFCASSWSGANVLTFGAGSRLTVL.

The chain is built from TRBV5-6 and TRBJ1-5, with D unresolved. The CDR3 runs to 14 residues. The V gene's germline CDR1 is SGHDT and CDR2 YYEEEE. V was pared by 4 bases and J by 9 bases, with 17 bases between. CDR3 residues: CASSESGWDTPQHF. The CDR3 nucleotides are TGTGCCAGCAGCGAATCAGGTTGGGATACGCCCCAGCATTTT. The variable domain in full, with the rest retrieved from reference TRBV5-6 and TRBJ1-5, is DAGVTQSPTHLIKTRGQQVTLRCSPKSGHDTVSWYQQALGQGPQFIFQYYEEEERQRGNFPDRFSGHQFPNYSSELNVNALLLGDSALYLCASSESGWDTPQHFGDGTRLSIL.

The chain combines TRBV19 with TRBJ2-6; D gene uncertain. The CDR3 is 16 residues long. V gave up 6 bases and J gave up 0 bases, with 12 bases separating them. Germline V gives CDR1 LNHDA, CDR2 SQIVND (reference sequence). CDR3 in DNA: TGTGCCAGTAGCCTATCGGTGTACTCTGGGGCCAACGTCCTGACTTTC. It yields the protein CASSLSVYSGANVLTF.

This chain links TRBV27 with TRBJ2-5, with 8 bases matching TRBD1. Germline V gene sequence: CDR1 MNHEY, CDR2 SMNVEV (reference sequence). V trimming: 2 bases; J trimming: 5 bases; junction bases outside the gene matches: 7. The CDR3 sequence is 15 residues long. CDR3 loop: CASSLAGQAHETQYF. The CDR3 DNA follows: TGTGCCAGCAGTTTAGCGGGACAGGCCCATGAGACCCAGTACTTC.

The chain's CDR3 is CASRDDRGEQYF. The CDR3 DNA sequence: TGTGCCAGCAGAGACGACAGGGGTGAGCAGTACTTC. This chain connects TRBV6-5 to TRBJ2-7; 8 bases match TRBD1. The CDR3 extends over 12 amino acids. V was pared by 6 bases and J by 7 bases, with 5 bases of the junction left unmatched. CDR1 is MNHEY and CDR2 is SVGAGI in the germline V gene.

The V call is TRBV19, the J call TRBJ2-6; D ambiguous. Trimming shortened V by 10 bases and J by 0 bases, and 10 bases separated the two germline ends. CDR3 length: 14 amino acids. Germline V gene sequence: CDR1 LNHDA, CDR2 SQIVND (reference sequence). The chain's CDR3 is CATNDRSGANVLTF. CDR3 sequence (DNA): TGTGCCACTAACGACCGCTCTGGGGCCAACGTCCTGACTTTC. The whole variable domain, remainder taken from reference TRBV19 and TRBJ2-6, is DGGITQSPKYLFRKEGQNVTLSCEQNLNHDAMYWYRQDPGQGLRLIYYSQIVNDFQKGDIAEGYSVSREKKESFPLTVTSAQKNPTAFYLCATNDRSGANVLTFGAGSRLTVL.

The genes are TRBV7-9 and TRBJ2-5; D remains ambiguous. The CDR3 has 14 residues. Germline CDR1 reads SEHNR; CDR2 reads FQNEAQ (reference sequence). V was pared by 5 bases and J by 3 bases, with 13 bases between. CDR3 region: CASSHRRGEETQYF. The DNA for the CDR3 is TGTGCCAGCAGCCATCGGCGCGGTGAAGAGACCCAGTACTTC.

The chain is built from TRBV5-1 and TRBJ2-2, with 9 nucleotides matching TRBD1. V was pared by 4 bases and J by 1 base, with 2 bases of the junction left unmatched. Per the germline V gene, CDR1 is SGHRS and CDR2 is YFSETQ. This CDR3 is built from 15 residues. CDR3 loop: CASSVGQGNTGELFF. CDR3 DNA sequence: TGCGCCAGCAGCGTGGGACAGGGGAACACCGGGGAGCTGTTTTTT.

The chain uses TRBV5-4 and TRBJ2-5; 11 positions match TRBD1. CDR3 size: 16 residues. V shed 3 bases, J shed 4 bases, and the junction held 8 bases outside the gene matches. The V gene's germline CDR1 is SGHNT and CDR2 YYREEE (reference sequence). Here the CDR3 DNA reads TGTGCCAGCAGCTCCTTCCGGGACAGGGGGGGAGAGACCCAGTACTTC. Translated: CASSSFRDRGGETQYF.